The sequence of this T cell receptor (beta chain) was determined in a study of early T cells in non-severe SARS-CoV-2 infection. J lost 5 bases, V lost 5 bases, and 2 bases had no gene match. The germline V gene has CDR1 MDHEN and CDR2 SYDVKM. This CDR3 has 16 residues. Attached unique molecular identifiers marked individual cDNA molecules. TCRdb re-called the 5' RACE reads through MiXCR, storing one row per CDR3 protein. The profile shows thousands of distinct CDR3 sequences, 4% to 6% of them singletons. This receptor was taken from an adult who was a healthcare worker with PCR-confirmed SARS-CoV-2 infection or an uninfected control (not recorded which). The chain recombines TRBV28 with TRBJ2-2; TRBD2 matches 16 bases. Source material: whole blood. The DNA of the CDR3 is TGTGCCAGCAGTCTGGGACTAGCGGGAGGGACCGGGGAGCTGTTTTTT. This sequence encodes CASSLGLAGGTGELFF.